Below, 12 T cell receptor beta chains from the same sample are listed, as sequenced in a study of CD8+CD57+ T cells in acquired aplastic anemia. Patients selected for sequencing had displayed CD8+CD57+ cell expansion by flow cytometry. Investigators profiled TCR beta VDJ and CDR3 from genomic DNA template. TCRdb re-called the reads with MiXCR, one entry per CDR3 protein. The top ten clones hold around 0.82% of a sample with around 430,000 distinct CDR3 sequences, around a third of them seen once. The sequenced material came from sorted CD4+, CD8+, or CD8+CD57+ T cells (not recorded which) from PBMCs. The receptors come from a human donor with aplastic anemia.

Details on this clonotype: One end of the junction does not line up with germline, which may come from a read error. This rearrangement joins TRBV7-7 to TRBJ2-2; the match to TRBD2 covers 10 bases. The length of the CDR3 is 15 residues. The germline gives CDR1 SSHAT, CDR2 FNYEAQ (reference sequence). The CDR3 nucleotides read TGTGCTAGCAGCTTAGCGGGGGGCATCACCGGGGAGCTGTTTTTT. It encodes CASSLAGGITGELFF.

This clonotype was detected many times. The CDR3 region is CSVEGRVTEAFF. DNA for the CDR3: TGCAGCGTTGAAGGCCGGGTTACTGAAGCTTTCTTT. V usage is TRBV29-1 and J usage is TRBJ1-1; no reliable D call. Germline V gene data show CDR1 as SQVTM and CDR2 as ANQGSEA. The CDR3 has 12 residues. V lost 1 base and J 5 bases, leaving 8 bases between the germline ends.

Note on this clonotype: Its ends do not fully match the called genes, so a read error is possible. The CDR3 sequence is CSVEGGPW. The CDR3 region has the DNA TGCAGCGTTGAAGGGGGGCCTTGG. The genes are TRBV29-1 and TRBJ1-1; D is possibly TRBD1 (6 bases). The CDR3 sequence is 8 residues long. Per germline, CDR1 SQVTM and CDR2 ANQGSEA.

This clonotype was counted a single time. This sequence joins TRBV5-6 and TRBJ1-1; D is perhaps TRBD1 (5 bases). Per the germline V gene, CDR1 is SGHDT and CDR2 is YYEEEE. The V and J ends lost 4 bases and 1 base respectively, with 17 bases between them. This CDR3 contains 16 residues. This CDR3 reads CASSPPGGSGNTEAFF. The CDR3 bases are TGTGCCAGCAGCCCCCCGGGGGGGTCCGGGAACACTGAAGCTTTCTTT.

This clonotype was counted between two and nine times. V gene TRBV25-1 combines with J gene TRBJ1-2, with D maybe TRBD1 (5 bases). Trimming left V 8 bases short and J 3 bases short, with 19 bases between. Per the germline V gene, CDR1 is MGHDK and CDR2 is SYGVNS. CDR3 length equals 15 residues. The CDR3 reads CASSPTGTNDYGYTF. The CDR3, as DNA: TGTGCCAGCTCACCTACCGGGACGAACGACTATGGCTACACCTTC.

The genes are TRBV14 and TRBJ2-6; D is unresolved. Looked up from germline, CDR1 is SGHDN and CDR2 is FVKESK. With 6 bases removed from V and 0 bases from J, the gap between germline ends came to 3 bases. The CDR3 extends over 13 amino acids. CDR3 in amino acids: CASRVSGANVLTF. The CDR3 region has the DNA TGTGCCAGCAGGGTCTCTGGGGCCAACGTCCTGACTTTC.

The CDR3 protein is CASRPGTGNDQPQHF. The CDR3 DNA is TGTGCCAGCAGACCCGGGACAGGGAACGATCAGCCCCAGCATTTT. The rearrangement joins TRBV25-1 to TRBJ1-5; TRBD1 agrees at 9 bases. CDR3 length: 15 residues. The V gene end was trimmed by 6 bases and the J gene end by 5 bases; junction bases not matched to a gene: 8. The germline gives CDR1 MGHDK, CDR2 SYGVNS.

This clonotype was picked up a small number of times. The chain couples TRBV18 to TRBJ1-3; 9 nucleotides match TRBD1. CDR1 and CDR2 from the germline V gene are KGHSH and LQKENI. This CDR3 contains 18 residues. V trimming: 4 bases; J trimming: 4 bases; junction bases outside the gene matches: 14. For the CDR3, the DNA is TGTGCCAGCTCACTGTTCAGAACGGGACAGGGAGCCGGAAACACCATATATTTT. The encoded protein is CASSLFRTGQGAGNTIYF.

This clonotype showed up many times. The chain carries TRBV12-3 or TRBV12-4 and TRBJ1-2; TRBD1 matches 7 bases. The CDR3 is made up of 13 amino acids. V lost 3 bases, J lost 5 bases, and 3 bases stayed unmatched. The CDR3 nucleotides read TGTGCCAGCAGTTTTGACAGGGCGTATGGCTACACCTTC. It translates to CASSFDRAYGYTF.

The J gene is TRBJ2-1, the V gene TRBV5-1; D might be TRBD1 (5 bases). Deletions cut 1 base from V and 9 bases from J, with 26 bases between. CDR1 SGHRS and CDR2 YFSETQ come from the germline V gene. The CDR3 length is 18 residues. CDR3 coding DNA: TGCGCCAGCAGCTTGAGGGGCGGCGGTCCTCGAGCTGTCGGTGAGCAGTTCTTC. This sequence encodes CASSLRGGGPRAVGEQFF. The variable domain in full, with the rest retrieved from reference TRBV5-1 and TRBJ2-1, is KAGVTQTPRYLIKTRGQQVTLSCSPISGHRSVSWYQQTPGQGLQFLFEYFSETQRNKGNFPGRFSGRQFSNSRSEMNVSTLELGDSALYLCASSLRGGGPRAVGEQFFGPGTRLTVL.

The chain recombines TRBV4-2 with TRBJ2-2; unclear D gene. Germline V lookup: CDR1 LGHNA, CDR2 YNFKEQ. This CDR3 contains 15 residues. The V end lost 0 bases, the J end lost 3 bases, and 8 bases lay between the germline ends. The CDR3 bases are TGTGCCAGCAGCCAAGAGGTGGCAGACACCGGGGAGCTGTTTTTT. Residues: CASSQEVADTGELFF.

This clonotype was picked up many times. The V call is TRBV2, the J call TRBJ2-1; TRBD2 is a possible D gene (6 bases). The V end was cut by 3 bases, the J end by 9 bases, with 12 bases between. This CDR3 comprises 13 residues. Germline V gives CDR1 SNHLY, CDR2 FYNNEI. CDR3 sequence: CASSEEGKGEQFF. Here the CDR3 DNA reads TGTGCCAGCAGTGAGGAGGGGAAGGGTGAGCAGTTCTTC.